The 22 T cell receptor beta chains listed next were all sequenced from one sample in a study of T cells in Graves' hyperthyroidism and ophthalmopathy. Amplification targeted TCR beta CDR3 regions from RNA transcripts. A first-round RT-PCR of the TCR CDR3 used the HTBI primer set. TCRdb re-derived calls from the multiplex PCR reads in MiXCR, one entry per CDR3 protein. Counted here are a few hundred thousand distinct CDR3 sequences, about 15% occurring once; the ten biggest clones make up 13% to 15%. Sequencing was done on a sample of blood. The receptors shown here come from a woman aged 18-35 years with Graves' hyperthyroidism.

This clonotype has at least ten counts. V is TRBV3-1 and J is TRBJ2-3; 7 positions match TRBD1. J lost 4 bases, V lost 2 bases, and 0 bases had no gene match. This CDR3 region has 13 residues. Looked up from germline, CDR1 is LGHDT and CDR2 is YNNKEL (reference sequence). CDR3 sequence (DNA): TGTGCCAGCAGCCAACAGGGGGCAGATACGCAGTATTTT. It codes for CASSQQGADTQYF.

This clonotype was observed at least ten times. V and J are TRBV20-1 and TRBJ2-5; 8 bases are shared with TRBD1. In germline, CDR1 is DFQATT, CDR2 SNEGSKA (reference sequence). Losses at the gene ends were 4 bases for V and 7 bases for J; bases not matched to a gene: 11. This CDR3 is 14 amino acids long. CDR3 in DNA: TGCAGTGCTAAAGACAGGGGTGTATTTGGGACCCAGTACTTC. Translation gives CSAKDRGVFGTQYF.

This chain joins TRBV12-3 or TRBV12-4 and TRBJ2-7; possible D gene TRBD2, 5 bases. The length of the CDR3 is 13 residues. V lost 5 bases to trimming and J lost 7 bases, with 15 bases between them. The CDR3 sequence: CASSPGMDFEQYF. The CDR3 nucleotides read TGTGCCAGCAGTCCGGGAATGGATTTTGAGCAGTACTTC.

The table lists this clonotype with a few counts. The chain recombines TRBV20-1 with TRBJ1-5; 9 nucleotides line up with TRBD1. Germline V gives CDR1 DFQATT, CDR2 SNEGSKA (reference sequence). The J segment lost 0 bases and the V segment lost 0 bases, leaving 9 bases of the junction unmatched. CDR3 length equals 18 residues. The CDR3 DNA follows: TGCAGTGCTAGAGATAAGGGGACAGGGCCTTATAGCAATCAGCCCCAGCATTTT. Residues: CSARDKGTGPYSNQPQHF.

As concerns this clonotype: An end of the junction differs from the germline gene, which may be a read error. The genes are TRBV15 and TRBJ1-1, with no clear D. The CDR3 extends over 15 amino acids. Germline V gene lookup returns CDR1 LNHNV and CDR2 YYDKDF (reference sequence). CDR3 sequence: CATSSPRRAHTEASF. In nucleotides, the CDR3 is TGTGCCACCAGCAGCCCCCGGAGGGCTCACACTGAAGCTTCCTTT.

This sequence joins TRBV28 and TRBJ1-4; 10 nucleotides line up with TRBD1. In germline, CDR1 is MDHEN, CDR2 SYDVKM. The CDR3 runs 15 residues. With 5 bases clipped from V and 8 bases from J, the junction kept 8 bases outside the gene matches. CDR3 loop: CASSASGTGDEKLFF. The CDR3 DNA reads as TGTGCCAGCAGTGCATCTGGGACAGGGGACGAAAAACTGTTTTTT.

V gene TRBV3-1 combines with J gene TRBJ2-2; 9 bases line up with TRBD2. The germline V gene encodes CDR1 LGHDT and CDR2 YNNKEL (reference sequence). Trimming took 1 base from V and 4 from J; bases not matched to a gene: 4. The CDR3 consists of 16 residues. Here the CDR3 DNA reads TGTGCCAGCAGCCAAGTCCTAGCGGGGCGCACCGGGGAGCTGTTTTTT. Translating it yields CASSQVLAGRTGELFF.

This clonotype was recorded at least ten times. The rearrangement uses TRBV28 and TRBJ1-2; 7 bases map to TRBD1. CDR1 is MDHEN and CDR2 is SYDVKM in the germline V gene. The junction had 0 bases not matched to a gene; V was cut back by 8 bases and J by 3 bases. The CDR3 length is 11 residues. The CDR3 sequence: CASGTDYGYTF. CDR3 sequence (DNA): TGTGCCAGCGGGACAGACTATGGCTACACCTTC.

V and J are TRBV19 and TRBJ2-2; D is perhaps TRBD2 (6 bases). Germline assignment: CDR1 LNHDA and CDR2 SQIVND (reference sequence). Trimming removed 7 bases at V and 6 bases at J, with 9 bases between. The CDR3 extends over 12 amino acids. The CDR3 bases are TGTGCCAGTAACCCGGGGGCCGGGGAGCTGTTTTTT. It yields the protein CASNPGAGELFF.

This clonotype was detected a few times. This chain links TRBV2 with TRBJ2-2, with TRBD2 as a possible D gene (7 bases). CDR3 length: 15 amino acids. CDR1 and CDR2 (germline): SNHLY, FYNNEI. Trimming left V 9 bases short and J 1 base short, with 15 bases between. The CDR3 coding sequence is TGTGCCAGAGGGAGCGGGACACTGAACACCGGGGAGCTGTTTTTT. Its protein is CARGSGTLNTGELFF.

There are many counts of this clonotype. This chain uses TRBV6-1 with TRBJ2-3; 8 nucleotides line up with TRBD2. Germline V gives CDR1 MNHNS, CDR2 SASEGT. This CDR3 is 16 amino acids long. Losses at the gene ends were 7 bases for V and 3 bases for J; bases not matched to a gene: 12. This CDR3 is CASTEGSGGRTDTQYF. The DNA for the CDR3 is TGTGCCAGCACCGAAGGTTCGGGAGGGCGGACAGATACGCAGTATTTT.

This clonotype occurred a few times. The chain recombines TRBV11-1 with TRBJ2-1, with 8 bases that match TRBD2. CDR1 is SGHAT and CDR2 is FQDESV in the germline V gene (reference sequence). Trimming took 3 bases from V and 4 from J; bases not matched to a gene: 5. The CDR3 is made up of 15 amino acids. The DNA for the CDR3 is TGTGCCAGCAGCTTGGAGATAGCGGGGTACAATGAGCAGTTCTTC. It is translated as CASSLEIAGYNEQFF.

The sample holds many counts of this clonotype. J is TRBJ2-7 and V is TRBV28; 11 nucleotides match TRBD1. Germline V gene sequence: CDR1 MDHEN, CDR2 SYDVKM. CDR3 length: 15 residues. V gave up 3 bases and J gave up 2 bases; unmatched junction bases: 3. The chain's CDR3 is CASSFRDRGAYEQYF. CDR3 DNA: TGTGCCAGCAGTTTTAGGGACAGGGGGGCCTACGAGCAGTACTTC.

This clonotype was counted a few times. The genes are TRBV2 and TRBJ1-1; maybe TRBD1 (5 bases). The CDR3 contains 18 residues. The V end was cut by 5 bases, the J end by 0 bases, with 22 bases between. CDR1 is SNHLY, CDR2 FYNNEI, per germline. The CDR3 coding sequence is TGTGCCAGCAGTTACGGAACAAGGGCATCAGGGCTGAACACTGAAGCTTTCTTT. It specifies CASSYGTRASGLNTEAFF.

The V and J genes are TRBV4-1 and TRBJ2-1; 9 bases match TRBD1. The CDR3 sequence is 16 residues long. From germline, CDR1 is MGHRA and CDR2 YSYEKL. The V and J ends lost 2 bases and 1 base, in that order; junction bases with no gene match: 3. CDR3 sequence (DNA): TGCGCCAGCAGCCAATTACAGGGGGCATCCTACAATGAGCAGTTCTTC. As protein: CASSQLQGASYNEQFF.

The chain carries TRBV2 and TRBJ2-3, with TRBD2 identical over 8 bases. CDR1 is SNHLY, CDR2 FYNNEI, per germline. The CDR3 runs 16 residues. J was trimmed by 2 bases and V by 4 bases; bases with no gene match: 8. The CDR3 nucleotides read TGTGCCAGCAGTGTCCTGCGGGAGGTCCACACAGATACGCAGTATTTT. This codes for CASSVLREVHTDTQYF.

This clonotype was picked up many times. The CDR3 DNA is TGTGCCAGCAGATCAGTGGGGGAGACCCAGTACTTC. Protein: CASRSVGETQYF. The chain recombines TRBV27 with TRBJ2-5; D ambiguous. This CDR3 is 12 amino acids long. Per the germline V gene, CDR1 is MNHEY and CDR2 is SMNVEV (reference sequence). Trimming stripped 6 bases from V and 5 bases from J, with 10 bases between.

At least ten counts were recorded for this clonotype. V is TRBV7-8 and J is TRBJ2-7, with a possible D match to TRBD1 (7 bases). V lost 5 bases and J 3 bases, leaving 20 bases between the germline ends. The CDR3 is made up of 16 amino acids. The V gene's germline CDR1 is SGHVS and CDR2 FQNEAQ. CDR3 sequence reads: CASSKTRGAGGYEQYF. The DNA of the CDR3 is TGTGCCAGCAGCAAAACAAGGGGGGCAGGGGGCTACGAGCAGTACTTC. The variable domain in full, completed from reference TRBV7-8 and TRBJ2-7, reads GAGVSQSPRYKVAKRGQDVALRCDPISGHVSLFWYQQALGQGPEFLTYFQNEAQLDKSGLPSDRFFAERPEGSVSTLKIQRTQQEDSAVYLCASSKTRGAGGYEQYFGPGTRLTVT.

Notes on this clonotype: This could be a read error, since a much larger clone is one nucleotide away. The V and J genes are TRBV28 and TRBJ2-5; weak D call: TRBD1 (6 bases). The germline CDR1 and CDR2 sequences are MDHEN and SYDVKM. Trimming took 5 bases from V and 2 from J, leaving 9 bases between them. This CDR3 comprises 13 residues. The CDR3 protein is CASSGGNQETQYF. CDR3 nucleotides: TGTGCCAGCAGTGGGGGCAATCAAGAGACCCAGTACTTC. The whole variable domain, filled in from reference TRBV28 and TRBJ2-5, reads DVKVTQSSRYLVKRTGEKVFLECVQDMDHENMFWYRQDPGLGLRLIYFSYDVKMKEKGDIPEGYSVSREKKERFSLILESASTNQTSMYLCASSGGNQETQYFGPGTRLLVL.

The J gene is TRBJ2-1, the V gene TRBV27; D is ambiguous. Germline values: CDR1 MNHEY, CDR2 SMNVEV (reference sequence). This CDR3 contains 15 residues. V was clipped by 5 bases and J by 4 bases, with 15 bases between them. The CDR3 nucleotides are TGTGCCAGCAGTGCGCGACCGGGCCAGTACAATGAGCAGTTCTTC. Translation: CASSARPGQYNEQFF.

The sample holds many counts of this clonotype. This chain links TRBV29-1 with TRBJ1-2; TRBD1 might be the D (6 bases). This CDR3 spans 16 amino acids. The V gene lost 0 bases and the J gene lost 1 base, with 15 bases spanning the gap. The germline gives CDR1 SQVTM, CDR2 ANQGSEA. The CDR3 DNA reads as TGCAGCGTTGAAGAAGGGTCCGGGACAAATAACTATGGCTACACCTTC. It yields the protein CSVEEGSGTNNYGYTF. The full variable domain, completed using reference TRBV29-1 and TRBJ1-2, is SAVISQKPSRDICQRGTSLTIQCQVDSQVTMMFWYRQQPGQSLTLIATANQGSEATYESGFVIDKFPISRPNLTFSTLTVSNMSPEDSSIYLCSVEEGSGTNNYGYTFGSGTRLTVV.

Only a few counts were recorded for this clonotype. The chain uses TRBV9 and TRBJ1-2; perhaps TRBD1 as D (5 bases). The V gene lost 3 bases and the J gene lost 5 bases, with 23 bases spanning the gap. Germline CDR1 is SGDLS and CDR2 is YYNGEE. The CDR3 has 17 amino acids. CDR3 nucleotide sequence: TGTGCCAGCAGCGGAGGAATAAATCGTAGGGGCCGTTATGGCTACACCTTC. Encoded protein: CASSGGINRRGRYGYTF.